These T cell receptor beta chains were read from a single sample in a study of shared clonotypes between healthy human individuals. Sequencing was performed with immunoSEQ multiplex PCR; in TCRdb, only in-frame clones are kept and a portion is missing. In the table there are 550,000 to 800,000 clones, about 90% of which are singletons. The sequencing input was memory CD8+ T cells from PBMCs. The receptors originated from a man between 18 and 29 years old in good health. Some clones in this sample may be carry-over from other donors' samples. CDR3s include the opening cysteine and the closing phenylalanine or tryptophan. Fields, in order: V gene, J gene, CDR3 protein.

TRBV11-2	TRBJ2-7	CASSPRGGRVGGLAYEQYF
TRBV7-8	TRBJ2-2	CASSFPLAGVNTGELFF
TRBV9	TRBJ1-2	CASSVHEKYGYTF
TRBV7-6	TRBJ2-3	CASSLVGRAGDTQYF
TRBV4-1	TRBJ2-3	CASSQDWAGGADTQYF
TRBV6-4	TRBJ2-6	CASSVTPESGANVLTF
TRBV9	TRBJ2-3	CASSKRGLGGGTDTQYF
TRBV28	TRBJ1-5	CASKNLRDRADQPQHF
TRBV5-6	TRBJ2-7	CASSFGTGGFEQYF
TRBV13	TRBJ1-4	CASSFFADTPNEKLFF
TRBV27	TRBJ1-1	CASSQGVLTEAFF
TRBV2	TRBJ2-1	CASSWTGNEQFF
TRBV6-6	TRBJ2-3	CASSSGGFSTDTQYF
TRBV4-3	TRBJ2-1	CASSPGLALYNEQFF
TRBV6-5	TRBJ2-7	CASSSPLAGVFEQYF
TRBV9	TRBJ2-1	CASSVGGGSLSHEQFF
TRBV27	TRBJ1-1	CASSLGWNTEAFF
TRBV29-1	TRBJ2-2	CSVLGRTTTGELFF
TRBV7-9	TRBJ1-1	CASSLLQSLNTEAFF
TRBV5-6	TRBJ1-1	CASSLELGGGTEAFF
TRBV13	TRBJ1-3	CASTLPGTASGNTIYF
TRBV5-4	TRBJ2-1	CASSSREDNEQFF
TRBV5-1	TRBJ2-1	CASSLMGLAGEDHEQFF
TRBV2	TRBJ2-7	CASSRTGTGAYEQYF
TRBV6-5	TRBJ2-3	CASSYTGLLTDTQYF
TRBV7-9	TRBJ2-7	CASSLNHGTGSYEQYF
TRBV9	TRBJ2-1	CASSVGQYNEQFF
TRBV5-1	TRBJ1-1	CASSTGQGESDLGTEAFF
TRBV29-1	TRBJ2-1	CSDGDRDNEQFF
TRBV14	TRBJ2-1	CASSLPTSLSLYNEQFF
TRBV10-1	TRBJ2-3	CASSDEESWADTQYF
TRBV25-1	TRBJ2-2	CASSEWWTGVDPGELFF
TRBV2	TRBJ2-3	CASSEAGGPGDTQYF
TRBV15	TRBJ2-5	CATSRDFVQEETQYF
TRBV27	TRBJ1-1	CASSRGQARNTEAFF
TRBV4-3	TRBJ1-1	CASSQVGRRNTEAFF
TRBV10-2	TRBJ2-7	CTSSDGTVAGTPHYEQYF
TRBV7-9	TRBJ2-1	CASSLGRWLSSYNEQFF
TRBV11-2	TRBJ2-2	CASSFDIGTGELFF
TRBV11-2	TRBJ2-5	CASSLVRQETQYF
TRBV9	TRBJ2-3	CASSPYGGVTDTQYF
TRBV27	TRBJ1-6	CASSTRLFQKNNSPLHF
TRBV29-1	TRBJ2-7	CSVAGAEQYF
TRBV27	TRBJ1-1	CASSLSTPFELVNTEAFF
TRBV5-1	TRBJ2-3	CASSLGPAGGDRDTQYF
TRBV5-1	TRBJ2-1	CASSLGGVSSYNEQFF
TRBV5-1	TRBJ2-2	CASSFYTGIRNTGELFF
TRBV5-6	TRBJ1-2	CASSRGTGVNYGYTF
TRBV27	TRBJ2-7	CASSAGTSDYEQYF
TRBV29-1	TRBJ2-1	CSVEGDHEQFF